The 5 T cell receptor beta chains in this list originate from one sample, sequenced in a study of metastatic and nonmetastatic thyroid tumors. Every patient was untreated before thyroid surgery. TCRdb reanalyzed the PCR reads with MiXCR. Here the sample spans 4,000 to 6,000 clones, 25% to 35% being singletons. Sequenced material: adjacent normal tissue. These receptors originate from a female donor with papillary thyroid cancer or a benign thyroid nodule (not recorded which). Some clones in this sample may be carry-over from other donors' samples.

Comments on this clone: Since a much larger clone is just one base distant, this may be a read error. The rearrangement links TRBV20-1 to TRBJ2-7, with a tentative D call TRBD1 (5 bases). The CDR3 runs 13 residues. The germline V gene has CDR1 DFQATT and CDR2 SNEGSKA (reference sequence). CDR3 DNA sequence: TGCAGTGCTGGCAGGGTATCGGGCTACGAGCAGAACTTC. Protein: CSAGRVSGYEQNF.

This clone has more than one count but fewer than ten. The chain joins TRBV20-1 to TRBJ1-6; D is unresolved. CDR1 and CDR2 from the germline V gene are DFQATT and SNEGSKA (reference sequence). Trimming cost V 0 bases and J 5 bases, with 5 bases left between them. The CDR3 has 13 residues. CDR3 DNA: TGCAGTGCTAGAGATCTTAATAATTCACCCCTCCACTTT. This encodes CSARDLNNSPLHF.

Comments on this clone: At one of its ends the junction is not consistent with the germline gene, which may arise from a read error. This chain uses TRBV10-3 with TRBJ2-1, with D perhaps TRBD1 (5 bases). The CDR3 extends over 13 amino acids. Germline CDR1 is ENHRY and CDR2 is SYGVKD. Here the CDR3 reads CSIGLDNNNDQFF. The CDR3 nucleotides read TGTTCCATCGGCTTGGACAACAACAATGATCAGTTCTTC.

J is TRBJ2-7 and V is TRBV9; D gene ambiguous. V dropped 4 bases and J dropped 1 base, with 9 bases sitting between them. The CDR3 length is 13 residues. Germline CDR1 reads SGDLS; CDR2 reads YYNGEE. The CDR3 region has the DNA TGTGCCAGCAGCCCGGGTGATTCCTACGAGCAGTACTTC. Translating gives CASSPGDSYEQYF.

This clone showed up just a few times. The chain has TRBV2 and TRBJ2-7, with D perhaps being TRBD1 or TRBD2 (5 bases each). V lost 7 bases and J 8 bases, leaving 18 bases between the germline ends. The CDR3 totals 13 residues. Germline CDR1 SNHLY, CDR2 FYNNEI. The CDR3 here is CASNGDRTTQQYF. The CDR3 DNA sequence: TGTGCCAGCAACGGGGACCGAACTACGCAGCAGTACTTC.